The clone carrying this T cell receptor beta chain was observed at least ten times. The antigen remains unidentified. This sample stems from a study of T cells after yellow fever vaccination. Overall study results and limits: Weaker overall was a secondary response that nonetheless peaked faster, on day 5 versus 15. The presence of abundant clonotypes contaminating from the bulk population was possible in FACS-sorted repertoires.

They built TCR cDNA with 5'RACE template switching, a step that put in a universal primer site and UMIs. TCRdb reprocessed the 5' RACE reads with MiXCR, giving one entry per CDR3 protein. Altogether over 300,000 distinct CDR3 sequences are present, approximately 4% being singletons, with the ten largest covering roughly 24%. Trimming at V came to 4 bases and at J to 3 bases, leaving 5 bases not matched to a gene. This CDR3 is 15 amino acids long. In germline, CDR1 is LGHNA, CDR2 YNFKEQ. The material sequenced was PBMCs, taken 5 days after the yellow fever booster vaccination. The gene calls are TRBV4-2 and TRBJ2-5, with TRBD1 matching over 10 bases. The origin of this receptor is a man between 18 and 35 years old who received the YFV17D yellow fever vaccine. CDR3: CASSLTGQGKETQYF. CDR3 nucleotides: TGTGCCAGCAGCCTCACGGGACAGGGGAAAGAGACCCAGTACTTC.